The 31 T cell receptor beta chains in this list originate from one sample, sequenced in a study of blood T cell repertoires in COVID-19. This table comes from immunoSEQ multiplex PCR, and its TCRdb copy is limited to in-frame clones, with some not included. The sample carries more than 95,000 clones, 87% recorded once. Sequencing used peripheral blood. The receptors stem from a man between 50 and 59 years old with acute or convalescent COVID-19.

The rearrangement joins TRBV4-1 to TRBJ1-1; D gene unclear. V gave up 0 bases and J gave up 4 bases, with 12 bases separating them. The CDR3 runs to 15 residues. Looked up from germline, CDR1 is MGHRA and CDR2 is YSYEKL. This CDR3 is CASSQDLSPGTEAFF. The CDR3 region has the DNA TGCGCCAGCAGCCAAGATCTGTCCCCGGGCACTGAAGCTTTCTTT.

V usage is TRBV28 and J usage is TRBJ1-5; 7 bases are shared with TRBD1. This CDR3 region has 15 residues. CDR1 is MDHEN and CDR2 is SYDVKM in the germline V gene. V gave up 5 bases and J gave up 0 bases; unmatched junction bases: 4. CDR3 nucleotide sequence: TGTGCCAGCAGTCGGGACAGCTATAGCAATCAGCCCCAGCATTTT. It codes for CASSRDSYSNQPQHF. The variable domain in full, with the rest retrieved from reference TRBV28 and TRBJ1-5, is DVKVTQSSRYLVKRTGEKVFLECVQDMDHENMFWYRQDPGLGLRLIYFSYDVKMKEKGDIPEGYSVSREKKERFSLILESASTNQTSMYLCASSRDSYSNQPQHFGDGTRLSIL.

This clone was seen a single time. The sample has other DNA sequences that encode this CDR3 too. The chain joins TRBV5-1 to TRBJ2-3, with 10 bases that match TRBD1. The CDR3 has 14 residues. The V and J ends lost 4 bases and 3 bases, in that order; junction bases with no gene match: 2. The germline gives CDR1 SGHRS, CDR2 YFSETQ. CDR3: CASSPGQGTDTQYF. CDR3 nucleotide sequence: TGCGCCAGCAGCCCGGGACAGGGGACAGATACGCAGTATTTT.

J is TRBJ2-7 and V is TRBV18, with 10 bases that match TRBD2. Trimming at V came to 0 bases and at J to 6 bases, leaving 5 bases not matched to a gene. The CDR3 extends over 15 amino acids. From germline, CDR1 is KGHSH and CDR2 LQKENI. The CDR3 DNA follows: TGTGCCAGCTCACCACCGCTAGCGGGAGTGGGCGAGCAGTACTTC. It is translated as CASSPPLAGVGEQYF.

The rearrangement uses TRBV4-1 and TRBJ2-7; TRBD2 aligns across 13 bases. The CDR3 extends over 17 amino acids. CDR1 MGHRA and CDR2 YSYEKL come from the germline V gene. Trimming removed 5 bases from V and 4 bases from J; junction bases left unmatched: 11. The CDR3 DNA reads as TGCGCCAGCAGCTATGATTGGGGGACTAGCGGGATTTACGAGCAGTACTTC. Its translation is CASSYDWGTSGIYEQYF.

CDR3 nucleotide sequence: TGCGCCAGCAGCTTGGAGCGGACCAGCTCCTACAATGAGCAGTTCTTC. Translating it yields CASSLERTSSYNEQFF. The V and J genes are TRBV5-1 and TRBJ2-1, with D tentatively TRBD2 (5 bases). CDR3 length: 16 residues. CDR1 is SGHRS, CDR2 YFSETQ, per germline. Trimming took off 0 bases at V and 0 bases at J, with 10 bases between the two ends.

V gene TRBV29-1 combines with J gene TRBJ2-4, with D tentatively TRBD1 (6 bases). Trimming shortened V by 0 bases and J by 6 bases, and 15 bases separated the two germline ends. Germline CDR1 reads SQVTM; CDR2 reads ANQGSEA. The CDR3 has 15 amino acids. The CDR3, as DNA: TGCAGCGTTGAAGATTGGGTCCGGGACACAAACATTCAGTACTTC. Translation gives CSVEDWVRDTNIQYF.

The gene calls are TRBV7-8 and TRBJ2-7, with 7 bases that match TRBD2. Germline lookup yields CDR1 SGHVS and CDR2 FQNEAQ. V dropped 2 bases and J dropped 6; count of bases not matched to a gene: 13. The CDR3 contains 16 residues. CDR3: CASSLMASGNPGEQYF. The CDR3 DNA is TGTGCCAGCAGCTTAATGGCCAGCGGGAACCCCGGCGAGCAGTACTTC.

The chain carries TRBV3-1 (or the pseudogene TRBV3-2) and TRBJ1-4; 11 positions match TRBD1. After removal of 1 base from V and 5 bases from J, the junction contained 6 bases not matched to a gene. Germline CDR1 is LGHDT and CDR2 is YNNKEL (reference sequence). The CDR3 is made up of 17 amino acids. The CDR3 sequence: CASSQGLGQGANEKLFF. Written as DNA, the CDR3 is TGTGCCAGCAGCCAAGGTTTAGGACAGGGGGCAAATGAAAAACTGTTTTTT.

This clone was seen a single time. V is TRBV9 and J is TRBJ2-1; TRBD2 matches at 7 bases. The CDR3 is 17 residues long. Germline V gene sequence: CDR1 SGDLS, CDR2 YYNGEE. The J segment lost 10 bases and the V segment lost 4 bases, leaving 20 bases of the junction unmatched. This chain's CDR3 is CASSSSPGGETGGEQFF. CDR3 DNA: TGTGCCAGCAGCTCCTCCCCCGGCGGGGAAACCGGGGGGGAGCAGTTCTTC.

The chain is built from TRBV11-3 and TRBJ2-1; TRBD2 aligns across 11 bases. Losses at the gene ends were 5 bases for V and 8 bases for J; bases not matched to a gene: 11. The length of the CDR3 is 16 residues. Per the germline V gene, CDR1 is SGHNT and CDR2 is YENEEA. CDR3 sequence (DNA): TGTGCCAGCAGCCCGGGACTAGCGGCCCTTGGGGATGAGCAGTTCTTC. It specifies CASSPGLAALGDEQFF. Based on the CDR3 plus reference TRBV11-3 and TRBJ2-1, the full variable domain is EAGVVQSPRYKIIEKKQPVAFWCNPISGHNTLYWYLQNLGQGPELLIRYENEEAVDDSQLPKDRFSAERLKGVDSTLKIQPAELGDSAVYLCASSPGLAALGDEQFFGPGTRLTVL.

CDR3 in DNA: TGTGCCAGCAGTCTAGACCTCTCTGGAAACACCATATATTTT. Translated, it gives CASSLDLSGNTIYF. The chain joins TRBV6-5 to TRBJ1-3; D is unresolved. The CDR3 covers 14 residues. CDR1 and CDR2 (germline): MNHEY, SVGAGI. V lost 5 bases to trimming and J lost 0 bases, with 8 bases between them.

This chain uses TRBV6-6 with TRBJ2-3; the match to TRBD1 covers 7 bases. The trim removed 5 bases at V and 4 bases at J, leaving 3 bases unmatched. Germline lookup yields CDR1 MNHNY and CDR2 SVGAGI (reference sequence). This CDR3 is built from 13 residues. CDR3 nucleotide sequence: TGTGCCAGCAGTAGACAGGGCCCAGATACGCAGTATTTT. It translates to CASSRQGPDTQYF.

The V gene is TRBV23-1, the J gene TRBJ1-2; D possibly corresponds to TRBD1 (6 bases). TRBV23-1 is flagged as an ORF with uncertain function. The length of the CDR3 is 17 residues. With 0 bases removed from V and 1 base from J, the gap between germline ends came to 15 bases. CDR3 bases: TGCGCCAGCAGTCAATCGCGGGGGCTCGGCCTTAACTATGGCTACACCTTC. It codes for CASSQSRGLGLNYGYTF.

V usage is TRBV7-9 and J usage is TRBJ2-3, with D tentatively TRBD1 (5 bases). V gave up 2 bases and J gave up 0 bases, with 6 bases separating them. The germline gives CDR1 SEHNR, CDR2 FQNEAQ (reference sequence). This CDR3 has 14 amino acids. CDR3 protein: CASSLRGSTDTQYF. As DNA, the CDR3 is TGTGCCAGCAGCTTAAGGGGAAGCACAGATACGCAGTATTTT.

The V and J genes are TRBV5-1 and TRBJ1-4, with a weak D call TRBD1 (6 bases). This CDR3 is 15 amino acids long. The germline V gene encodes CDR1 SGHRS and CDR2 YFSETQ. The V and J ends lost 5 bases and 5 bases respectively, with 16 bases between them. The CDR3: CASRPSGTPNEKLFF. CDR3 in DNA: TGCGCCAGCAGGCCTTCCGGGACACCGAATGAAAAACTGTTTTTT.

The chain recombines TRBV6-5 with TRBJ2-7; D remains unclear. V was cut by 0 bases and J by 2 bases, with 8 bases left in between. Germline assignment: CDR1 MNHEY and CDR2 SVGAGI. The CDR3 covers 14 residues. CDR3 nucleotides: TGTGCCAGCAGTTACTCGAGCCACCCCTACGAGCAGTACTTC. It yields the protein CASSYSSHPYEQYF.

This clone was detected only a few times. In nucleotides, the CDR3 is TGTGCCGGACAAACAGGGAGGGATCAGCCCCAGCATTTT. Amino acids: CAGQTGRDQPQHF. The chain employs TRBV28 and TRBJ1-5; possibly TRBD1 for D (6 bases). Trimming took 11 bases from V and 5 from J, leaving 16 bases between them. The germline gives CDR1 MDHEN, CDR2 SYDVKM. The CDR3 covers 13 residues.

The gene calls are TRBV12-3 or TRBV12-4 and TRBJ1-3; D perhaps matches TRBD1 (5 bases). This CDR3 region has 13 residues. V shed 8 bases and J shed 4 bases, with 12 bases lying between them. The CDR3 DNA reads as TGTGCCAGCGGGGGGACGGTGGGAAACACCATATATTTT. Its translation: CASGGTVGNTIYF.

The chain employs TRBV11-2 and TRBJ2-7; a possible D gene is TRBD2 (5 bases). This CDR3 region has 14 residues. Germline V CDR1 and CDR2: SGHAT, FQNNGV. The germline V and J ends were trimmed by 2 bases and 5 bases, with 13 bases remaining between them. Here the CDR3 reads CASSLSLASHEQYF. In DNA form, the CDR3 reads TGTGCCAGCAGCTTAAGCCTAGCCTCGCACGAGCAGTACTTC. Full variable domain (remainder filled in from reference TRBV11-2 and TRBJ2-7): EAGVAQSPRYKIIEKRQSVAFWCNPISGHATLYWYQQILGQGPKLLIQFQNNGVVDDSQLPKDRFSAERLKGVDSTLKIQPAKLEDSAVYLCASSLSLASHEQYFGPGTRLTVT.

V is TRBV27 and J is TRBJ2-5, with D possibly matching TRBD2 (6 bases). CDR1 MNHEY and CDR2 SMNVEV come from the germline V gene (reference sequence). V gave up 6 bases and J gave up 4 bases, with 15 bases separating them. The CDR3 covers 14 residues. The CDR3: CASRAPSDGETQYF. Here the CDR3 DNA reads TGTGCCAGCAGGGCGCCTAGCGACGGAGAGACCCAGTACTTC.

This clone is a singleton in its sample. The J gene is TRBJ1-3, the V gene TRBV7-2; no definite D call. Trimming left V 3 bases short and J 0 bases short, with 9 bases between. Germline V gene data show CDR1 as SGHTA and CDR2 as FQGNSA. The CDR3 covers 15 residues. The CDR3 protein is CASSFRRSSGNTIYF. The CDR3 DNA is TGTGCCAGCAGCTTCAGACGGAGCTCTGGAAACACCATATATTTT.

V is TRBV7-2 and J is TRBJ2-5; tentative D call: TRBD2 (5 bases). Germline values: CDR1 SGHTA, CDR2 FQGNSA. V shed 1 base and J shed 0 bases, with 12 bases lying between them. The CDR3 spans 16 residues. The CDR3, as DNA: TGTGCCAGCAGCTTAGGGGTTGGAGGTTACCAAGAGACCCAGTACTTC. Translation: CASSLGVGGYQETQYF.

This clone showed up just a few times. The chain combines TRBV12-5 with TRBJ1-1; 10 bases align to TRBD1. CDR3 length: 13 amino acids. Germline-derived CDR1 and CDR2 are LGHNT and FRNRAP. After removal of 5 bases from V and 5 bases from J, the junction contained 2 bases not matched to a gene. The DNA of the CDR3 is TGTGCTAGTGGTGGGGACAGGGGAACTGAAGCTTTCTTT. Translation gives CASGGDRGTEAFF.

This clone was found once. The chain carries TRBV2 and TRBJ2-1, with 11 bases fitting TRBD2. The length of the CDR3 is 15 residues. The germline CDR1 and CDR2 sequences are SNHLY and FYNNEI. J lost 8 bases, V lost 6 bases, and 9 bases had no gene match. In DNA, the CDR3 is TGTGCCAGCAGCCAAGGCCTAGCGGGAGGCTATGAGCAGTTCTTC. Protein sequence: CASSQGLAGGYEQFF.

Details on this clone: The same CDR3 is also encoded by other DNA sequences in this sample. The chain couples TRBV3-1 (or the pseudogene TRBV3-2) to TRBJ1-6; D possibly corresponds to TRBD1 (6 bases). The germline CDR1 and CDR2 sequences are LGHDT and YNNKEL (reference sequence). This CDR3 is 14 amino acids long. V was cut by 3 bases and J by 7 bases, with 10 bases left in between. The CDR3 coding sequence is TGTGCCAGCAGCCAGGGGACAAGAAATTCACCCCTCCACTTT. Translated, it gives CASSQGTRNSPLHF.

This chain connects TRBV18 to TRBJ2-1, with 13 nucleotides matching TRBD2. The ends lost 3 bases at V and 6 bases at J; junction bases unmatched: 2. Germline CDR1 is KGHSH and CDR2 is LQKENI. The CDR3 is made up of 15 amino acids. The CDR3 region is CASSPGTSGINEQFF. The CDR3 nucleotides are TGTGCCAGCTCACCTGGGACTAGCGGGATCAATGAGCAGTTCTTC. Full variable domain (remainder filled in from reference TRBV18 and TRBJ2-1): NAGVMQNPRHLVRRRGQEARLRCSPMKGHSHVYWYRQLPEEGLKFMVYLQKENIIDESGMPKERFSAEFPKEGPSILRIQQVVRGDSAAYFCASSPGTSGINEQFFGPGTRLTVL.

The rearrangement joins TRBV5-1 to TRBJ1-2, with 8 bases matching TRBD1. The CDR3 runs 14 residues. Germline V lookup: CDR1 SGHRS, CDR2 YFSETQ. Unmatched junction bases numbered 1, after V lost 0 bases and J lost 3 bases. The CDR3 loop reads CASSLAGGDYGYTF. The CDR3 nucleotides read TGCGCCAGCAGCTTGGCAGGGGGCGACTATGGCTACACCTTC.

This chain uses TRBV24-1 with TRBJ1-3; tentatively, D is TRBD1 (6 bases). V lost 4 bases, J lost 4 bases, and 13 bases lay in between. Germline V gene lookup returns CDR1 KGHDR and CDR2 SFDVKD. CDR3 length: 15 residues. The CDR3 here is CATSDPGVTGNTIYF. The CDR3 bases are TGTGCCACCAGTGACCCAGGGGTCACAGGAAACACCATATATTTT.

The rearrangement uses TRBV28 and TRBJ2-5, with a tentative D call TRBD2 (5 bases). The CDR3 extends over 15 amino acids. The V gene lost 6 bases and the J gene lost 2 bases, with 16 bases spanning the gap. CDR1 is MDHEN, CDR2 SYDVKM, per germline. This CDR3 reads CASRPSGSTQETQYF. The CDR3 DNA is TGTGCCAGCAGACCTTCGGGGAGTACTCAAGAGACCCAGTACTTC.

The chain employs TRBV6-1 and TRBJ2-7; possibly TRBD1 for D (5 bases). The V gene's germline CDR1 is MNHNS and CDR2 SASEGT. This CDR3 has 18 amino acids. V lost 0 bases and J 2 bases, leaving 20 bases between the germline ends. CDR3 nucleotides: TGTGCCAGCAGTGAAGCCCTTCCTCCACAGGCGATGGCCTACGAGCAGTACTTC. This sequence encodes CASSEALPPQAMAYEQYF.